This entry lists 32 T cell receptor beta chains sequenced from one sample in a study of blood T cell repertoires in COVID-19. Only in-frame clones appear in the TCRdb table, and some are missing; sequencing was by immunoSEQ multiplex PCR. The sample has under 80,000 clones, approximately 80% seen once; the top ten hold 5% to 6.5%. Input material: peripheral blood. The receptors shown here come from a man between 65 and 85 years old with acute or convalescent COVID-19.

This clone was observed once. This chain connects TRBV28 to TRBJ2-3, with 7 bases identical to TRBD1. This CDR3 comprises 18 residues. J was trimmed by 4 bases and V by 5 bases; bases with no gene match: 18. The V gene's germline CDR1 is MDHEN and CDR2 SYDVKM. This CDR3 reads CASSPLARGLFGADTQYF. CDR3 bases: TGTGCCAGCAGTCCCCTCGCGAGGGGGCTGTTTGGCGCAGATACGCAGTATTTT.

J is TRBJ2-7 and V is TRBV5-1, with 9 bases lining up with TRBD1. The CDR3 length is 14 residues. In germline, CDR1 is SGHRS, CDR2 YFSETQ. Unmatched junction bases numbered 12, after V lost 8 bases and J lost 6 bases. In DNA form, the CDR3 reads TGCGCCAGTAATCCGGGACAGGGCCTCTCCGAGCAGTACTTC. Its translation: CASNPGQGLSEQYF.

This chain's CDR3 is CASSATQGSWNGYTF. CDR3 DNA sequence: TGTGCCAGTAGTGCCACACAGGGATCATGGAATGGCTACACCTTC. The chain uses TRBV19 and TRBJ1-2; possibly TRBD1 for D (6 bases). The germline V gene has CDR1 LNHDA and CDR2 SQIVND (reference sequence). CDR3 length: 15 amino acids. Between the trimmed V and J ends, which lost 5 bases and 6 bases, there was a span of 19 bases. Filled out from reference TRBV19 and TRBJ1-2, the complete variable domain reads DGGITQSPKYLFRKEGQNVTLSCEQNLNHDAMYWYRQDPGQGLRLIYYSQIVNDFQKGDIAEGYSVSREKKESFPLTVTSAQKNPTAFYLCASSATQGSWNGYTFGSGTRLTVV.

The rearrangement joins TRBV24-1 to TRBJ2-5, with TRBD1 matching over 11 bases. Germline V CDR1 and CDR2: KGHDR, SFDVKD. The CDR3 totals 13 residues. V shed 12 bases and J 2 bases; nucleotides not matched to a gene: 4. CDR3 in DNA: TGTGCCGTGGGGACAGGGGGTCAAGAGACCCAGTACTTC. This translates into CAVGTGGQETQYF.

The chain links TRBV10-2 to TRBJ2-3, with TRBD2 identical over 11 bases. V was clipped by 3 bases and J by 6 bases; unmatched bases: 8. Germline CDR1 and CDR2: WSHSY and SAAADI. This CDR3 contains 16 residues. CDR3 sequence reads: CASSDGLAGGPDTQYF. The CDR3 coding sequence is TGCGCCAGCAGTGATGGGTTAGCGGGGGGGCCGGATACGCAGTATTTT.

The chain couples TRBV18 to TRBJ2-5, with a weak D call TRBD1 (6 bases). CDR1 and CDR2 from the germline V gene are KGHSH and LQKENI. Trimming removed 4 bases from V and 4 bases from J, with 13 bases in between. The CDR3 length is 14 residues. As DNA, the CDR3 is TGTGCCAGCTCACTGAGACAGGTGGGAGAGACCCAGTACTTC. This sequence encodes CASSLRQVGETQYF.

The V and J genes are TRBV2 and TRBJ1-5, with D possibly TRBD1 on 6 matching bases. Trimming stripped 1 base from V and 2 bases from J, with 9 bases between. The CDR3 is made up of 15 amino acids. Germline-derived CDR1 and CDR2 are SNHLY and FYNNEI. CDR3 amino acids: CASSEGGHRNQPQHF. Written as DNA, the CDR3 is TGTGCCAGCAGTGAAGGGGGACACCGCAATCAGCCCCAGCATTTT.

V usage is TRBV5-1 and J usage is TRBJ2-3, with 10 bases identical to TRBD1. The CDR3 spans 14 residues. Germline lookup yields CDR1 SGHRS and CDR2 YFSETQ. The V gene end was trimmed by 4 bases and the J gene end by 5 bases; junction bases not matched to a gene: 4. CDR3: CASSPTGGIDTQYF. CDR3 DNA sequence: TGCGCCAGCAGCCCGACAGGGGGCATAGATACGCAGTATTTT.

V gene TRBV2 combines with J gene TRBJ1-2; no firm D call. The germline CDR1 and CDR2 sequences are SNHLY and FYNNEI. The V end lost 2 bases, the J end lost 4 bases, and 14 bases lay between the germline ends. CDR3 length: 15 residues. CDR3 sequence reads: CASSERREGGYGYTF. In nucleotides, the CDR3 is TGTGCCAGCAGTGAACGTCGGGAGGGAGGCTATGGCTACACCTTC.

Only one count was recorded for this clone. V usage is TRBV7-3 and J usage is TRBJ2-1, with TRBD1 as a possible D gene (5 bases). The CDR3 spans 13 residues. Germline V gene data show CDR1 as SGHTA and CDR2 as FQGTGA. Trimming removed 5 bases from V and 6 bases from J, with 11 bases in between. DNA for the CDR3: TGTGCCAGCAGCGTTCAGGGCGTCAATGAGCAGTTCTTC. This encodes CASSVQGVNEQFF.

The chain links TRBV7-9 to TRBJ1-6; D not certain. CDR3 size: 17 residues. Germline V gene sequence: CDR1 SEHNR, CDR2 FQNEAQ (reference sequence). Trimming pared 5 bases from V and 6 bases from J, leaving 20 bases between. The CDR3 DNA sequence: TGTGCCAGCAGCCCGAGCGGAGGTAGCATTGGTAATTCACCCCTCCACTTT. As protein: CASSPSGGSIGNSPLHF. The full variable domain, completed using reference TRBV7-9 and TRBJ1-6, is DTGVSQNPRHKITKRGQNVTFRCDPISEHNRLYWYRQTLGQGPEFLTYFQNEAQLEKSRLLSDRFSAERPKGSFSTLEIQRTEQGDSAMYLCASSPSGGSIGNSPLHFGNGTRLTVT.

This clone was seen more than once but under ten times. This chain links TRBV10-1 with TRBJ1-6; the match to TRBD1 covers 8 bases. From germline, CDR1 is WNHNN and CDR2 SYGVQD (reference sequence). The junction had 5 bases not matched to a gene; V was cut back by 1 base and J by 9 bases. The CDR3 covers 15 residues. CDR3 residues: CASSEFAGGGSPLHF. The CDR3 DNA reads TGCGCCAGCAGTGAGTTCGCAGGGGGCGGTTCACCCCTCCACTTT.

J is TRBJ2-3 and V is TRBV21-1; TRBD2 reflects the table's D call only, with no check against the DNA. TRBV21-1 has pseudogene status. The CDR3 is 21 residues long. CDR3 nucleotide sequence: TGTGCCAGCAGCAAATTGGTTTACGGGACTAGCGGGGGCCGAAGCACAGATACGCAGTATTTT. Translated: CASSKLVYGTSGGRSTDTQYF.

The chain links TRBV6-5 to TRBJ1-2; possible D gene TRBD1, 5 bases. The CDR3 loop spans 14 amino acids. Germline V gene data show CDR1 as MNHEY and CDR2 as SVGAGI. V lost 11 bases, J lost 1 base, and 17 bases lay in between. CDR3 coding DNA: TGTGCCGCGAGGAGGGGAGCAGTTAACTATGGCTACACCTTC. Its protein product is CAARRGAVNYGYTF.

The chain recombines TRBV7-3 with TRBJ2-1; TRBD2 aligns across 7 bases. With 5 bases clipped from V and 6 bases from J, the junction kept 13 bases outside the gene matches. Per germline, CDR1 SGHTA and CDR2 FQGTGA. The CDR3 has 16 residues. CDR3 bases: TGTGCCAGCAGCCCGGACCCTAGCGGTCTCCCCAATGAGCAGTTCTTC. Translating gives CASSPDPSGLPNEQFF. The complete variable domain, with remaining parts taken from reference TRBV7-3 and TRBJ2-1, reads GAGVSQTPSNKVTEKGKYVELRCDPISGHTALYWYRQSLGQGPEFLIYFQGTGAADDSGLPNDRFFAVRPEGSVSTLKIQRTERGDSAVYLCASSPDPSGLPNEQFFGPGTRLTVL.

V usage is TRBV6-5 and J usage is TRBJ2-7, with D perhaps matching TRBD1 (6 bases). V lost 2 bases and J 1 base, leaving 15 bases between the germline ends. This CDR3 contains 16 residues. Germline CDR1 and CDR2: MNHEY and SVGAGI. The DNA of the CDR3 is TGTGCCAGCAGTTACCTACCGGACAGTTTTTCCTACGAGCAGTACTTC. Translation: CASSYLPDSFSYEQYF.

The chain links TRBV5-1 to TRBJ1-5; D gene unclear. Germline CDR1 SGHRS, CDR2 YFSETQ. The V end was cut by 0 bases, the J end by 5 bases, with 9 bases between. CDR3 length: 14 amino acids. The CDR3 sequence: CASSLEGGDQPQHF. CDR3 bases: TGCGCCAGCAGCTTGGAAGGAGGAGATCAGCCCCAGCATTTT.

The chain couples TRBV27 to TRBJ2-7; 10 bases agree with TRBD2. This CDR3 comprises 16 residues. Trimming took 1 base from V and 3 from J; bases not matched to a gene: 6. The germline V gene has CDR1 MNHEY and CDR2 SMNVEV (reference sequence). The CDR3 DNA reads TGTGCCAGCAGTTTATTCGCAGGACTAGCGGACTACGAGCAGTACTTC. It is translated as CASSLFAGLADYEQYF.

The rearrangement joins TRBV24-1 to TRBJ1-5; D not certain. Germline V lookup: CDR1 KGHDR, CDR2 SFDVKD. This CDR3 region has 16 residues. Between the trimmed V and J ends, which lost 3 bases and 6 bases, there was a span of 17 bases. The CDR3, as DNA: TGTGCCACCAGTGATGTCTATTGCTTCATGCGTCAGCCCCAGCATTTT. Translation gives CATSDVYCFMRQPQHF.

This clone occurred a few times. The chain couples TRBV2 to TRBJ2-5; 9 bases fit TRBD1. The CDR3 spans 14 residues. Germline CDR1 SNHLY, CDR2 FYNNEI. Trimming took 6 bases from V and 5 from J; bases not matched to a gene: 7. CDR3 loop: CASSPQGAFETQYF. The CDR3 DNA reads as TGTGCCAGCAGCCCACAGGGGGCCTTCGAGACCCAGTACTTC.

This rearrangement joins TRBV28 to TRBJ1-2, with 7 bases identical to TRBD1. CDR1 MDHEN and CDR2 SYDVKM come from the germline V gene. V shed 5 bases and J 2 bases; nucleotides not matched to a gene: 11. The CDR3 length is 16 residues. CDR3 DNA: TGTGCCAGCAGTCTCGTAGGGGTACAGGGGAACTATGGCTACACCTTC. It specifies CASSLVGVQGNYGYTF.

V and J are TRBV4-2 and TRBJ2-5; no reliable D call. The V gene's germline CDR1 is LGHNA and CDR2 YNFKEQ. The CDR3 consists of 13 residues. The V and J ends lost 0 bases and 5 bases respectively, with 7 bases between them. CDR3 sequence reads: CASSQESGETQYF. The CDR3 DNA follows: TGTGCCAGCAGCCAAGAATCCGGGGAGACCCAGTACTTC.

This clone has just a few counts. The chain links TRBV19 to TRBJ1-5, with TRBD1 matching 10 bases. Germline V gene sequence: CDR1 LNHDA, CDR2 SQIVND (reference sequence). V gave up 5 bases and J gave up 2 bases; unmatched junction bases: 12. The CDR3 is made up of 18 amino acids. CDR3 sequence: CASSLGRRDRGGNQPQHF. For the CDR3, the DNA is TGTGCCAGTAGTTTGGGGAGGAGGGACAGGGGTGGCAATCAGCCCCAGCATTTT.

This clone appeared a single time. The chain uses TRBV3-1 (or the pseudogene TRBV3-2) and TRBJ2-7, with D maybe TRBD2 (5 bases). This CDR3 has 17 residues. The germline V gene encodes CDR1 LGHDT and CDR2 YNNKEL (reference sequence). V lost 4 bases to trimming and J lost 3 bases, with 22 bases between them. The CDR3: CASSPPRSWNSDYEQYF. In nucleotides, the CDR3 is TGTGCCAGCAGCCCTCCGCGGTCGTGGAATAGCGACTACGAGCAGTACTTC.

The rearrangement links TRBV19 to TRBJ1-6, with D perhaps TRBD1 (5 bases). Germline V gene lookup returns CDR1 LNHDA and CDR2 SQIVND (reference sequence). The length of the CDR3 is 13 residues. Trimming pared 1 base from V and 14 bases from J, leaving 12 bases between. DNA of the CDR3: TGTGCCAGTAGTATAGGTCCGGCGGGGGCCCTCCACTTT. This gives the protein CASSIGPAGALHF.

The rearrangement uses TRBV5-1 and TRBJ2-5; D is possibly TRBD1 (6 bases). The germline V gene has CDR1 SGHRS and CDR2 YFSETQ. V lost 4 bases to trimming and J lost 3 bases, with 19 bases between them. The CDR3 loop spans 16 amino acids. The CDR3 nucleotides are TGCGCCAGCAGCACGTCCGCAGGGGCTGGCGAAGAGACCCAGTACTTC. Amino acid sequence: CASSTSAGAGEETQYF.

This chain joins TRBV5-1 and TRBJ2-1, with D perhaps TRBD2 (5 bases). Germline values: CDR1 SGHRS, CDR2 YFSETQ. This CDR3 is built from 15 residues. V was clipped by 0 bases and J by 3 bases, with 10 bases between them. Written as DNA, the CDR3 is TGCGCCAGCAGCTTGGCGGGGATCCTCTACAATGAGCAGTTCTTC. Its protein is CASSLAGILYNEQFF.

The chain joins TRBV3-1 (or the pseudogene TRBV3-2) to TRBJ2-3; 11 nucleotides line up with TRBD2. The CDR3 loop spans 16 amino acids. Germline loops: CDR1 LGHDT, CDR2 YNNKEL (reference sequence). The ends lost 5 bases at V and 1 base at J; junction bases unmatched: 5. The CDR3 sequence: CASSKTSGARTDTQYF. CDR3 nucleotides: TGTGCCAGCAGCAAGACTAGCGGGGCCCGCACAGATACGCAGTATTTT.

This clone was detected a few times. The V call is TRBV10-3, the J call TRBJ1-2; no clear D gene. V was shortened by 0 bases and J by 8 bases, with 10 bases between the two germline ends. CDR1 is ENHRY and CDR2 is SYGVKD in the germline V gene. CDR3 length equals 13 residues. CDR3 sequence (DNA): TGTGCCATCAGTGAGTCGAGCAGGATCGGCTACACCTTC. Protein: CAISESSRIGYTF.

This rearrangement joins TRBV24-1 to TRBJ1-1; maybe TRBD1 (6 bases). This CDR3 is built from 14 residues. With 0 bases removed from V and 4 bases from J, the gap between germline ends came to 8 bases. Looked up from germline, CDR1 is KGHDR and CDR2 is SFDVKD. The CDR3 nucleotides read TGTGCCACCAGTGATTTGAACAGGGCCACTGAAGCTTTCTTT. This translates into CATSDLNRATEAFF.

The gene calls are TRBV5-6 and TRBJ2-5; 10 nucleotides line up with TRBD2. The germline V gene has CDR1 SGHDT and CDR2 YYEEEE. The trim removed 1 base at V and 4 bases at J, leaving 4 bases unmatched. This CDR3 region has 15 residues. The CDR3 sequence: CASSLRSGGGETQYF. In nucleotides, the CDR3 is TGTGCCAGCAGCTTGAGAAGCGGGGGGGGAGAGACCCAGTACTTC.

The V call is TRBV5-1, the J call TRBJ2-2; D call uncertain. There are 14 residues in the CDR3. Trimming shortened V by 2 bases and J by 1 base, and 6 bases separated the two germline ends. The germline V gene has CDR1 SGHRS and CDR2 YFSETQ. For the CDR3, the DNA is TGCGCCAGCAGCTTAACAATGAACACCGGGGAGCTGTTTTTT. It codes for CASSLTMNTGELFF.